These 9 T cell receptor beta chains came from one sample sequenced in a study of PD-L1 blockade in urothelial cancer. The repertoire was sequenced with immunoSEQ multiplex PCR; TCRdb's copy has only in-frame clones and lacks some. Here the sample spans around 69,000 clones, approximately 89% being singletons. Time point noted: peripheral blood 6 weeks after treatment start. Sequencing used PBMCs, obtained around atezolizumab (anti-PD-L1) treatment. These receptors originate from a woman of 80 years or more with urothelial cancer.

This sequence joins TRBV10-3 and TRBJ1-1; 9 nucleotides agree with TRBD1. Trimming cost V 4 bases and J 4 bases; bases outside gene matches: 4. Germline values: CDR1 ENHRY, CDR2 SYGVKD. The CDR3 consists of 14 residues. CDR3 residues: CAISGRDRATEAFF. CDR3 nucleotides: TGTGCCATCAGTGGCCGGGACAGGGCCACTGAAGCTTTCTTT.

J is TRBJ2-5 and V is TRBV5-1, with 7 bases that match TRBD2. V lost 0 bases and J lost 4; bases outside the gene matches: 6. The CDR3 totals 15 residues. The V gene's germline CDR1 is SGHRS and CDR2 YFSETQ. The CDR3 loop is CASSLGGGSGETQYF. The CDR3 nucleotides are TGCGCCAGCAGCTTGGGTGGCGGGAGTGGAGAGACCCAGTACTTC.

The chain links TRBV27 to TRBJ1-2; D remains unclear. The CDR3 totals 14 residues. Trimming took off 7 bases at V and 1 base at J, with 13 bases between the two ends. Germline CDR1 reads MNHEY; CDR2 reads SMNVEV (reference sequence). The CDR3 sequence: CASTSREGNYGYTF. The CDR3 DNA sequence: TGTGCCAGCACCTCCCGAGAGGGTAACTATGGCTACACCTTC.

The chain has TRBV13 and TRBJ2-1, with unresolved D. Germline loops: CDR1 PRHDT, CDR2 FYEKMQ (reference sequence). The CDR3 runs 17 residues. Trimming stripped 2 bases from V and 5 bases from J, with 19 bases between. The CDR3 DNA sequence: TGTGCCAGCAGCTTAAGACTGAACACGAAGTGGCACAATGAGCAGTTCTTC. Its protein product is CASSLRLNTKWHNEQFF.

The chain recombines TRBV5-5 with TRBJ2-2, with D perhaps TRBD2 (5 bases). CDR1 is SGHKS and CDR2 is YYEKEE in the germline V gene (reference sequence). CDR3 size: 17 residues. The ends were cut back, 1 base at V and 0 bases at J, with 13 bases in the middle. CDR3 region: CASSLKLAGANTGELFF. CDR3 in DNA: TGTGCCAGCAGCTTGAAACTCGCGGGCGCGAACACCGGGGAGCTGTTTTTT.

The rearrangement links TRBV28 to TRBJ2-7, with D perhaps TRBD2 (6 bases). Trimming stripped 6 bases from V and 0 bases from J, with 15 bases between. Germline V gene lookup returns CDR1 MDHEN and CDR2 SYDVKM. This CDR3 is built from 15 residues. The CDR3 bases are TGTGCCAGCAGCGGGGGACTGCCCTCCTCCTACGAGCAGTACTTC. Protein sequence: CASSGGLPSSYEQYF.

The genes are TRBV19 and TRBJ2-1; D not certain. There are 16 residues in the CDR3. V lost 2 bases and J lost 6, with 17 bases in between. CDR1 is LNHDA and CDR2 is SQIVND in the germline V gene (reference sequence). CDR3: CASSIKSQLISNEQFF. The DNA of the CDR3 is TGTGCCAGTAGTATAAAGTCACAGCTGATTTCCAATGAGCAGTTCTTC. Variable domain in full (rest from reference TRBV19 and TRBJ2-1): DGGITQSPKYLFRKEGQNVTLSCEQNLNHDAMYWYRQDPGQGLRLIYYSQIVNDFQKGDIAEGYSVSREKKESFPLTVTSAQKNPTAFYLCASSIKSQLISNEQFFGPGTRLTVL.

The chain carries TRBV6-6 and TRBJ1-4, with D possibly being TRBD1 (6 bases). Germline-derived CDR1 and CDR2 are MNHNY and SVGAGI (reference sequence). Between the trimmed V and J ends, which lost 0 bases and 3 bases, there was a span of 8 bases. The CDR3 extends over 15 amino acids. The DNA of the CDR3 is TGTGCCAGCAGTTACTCTGGACAGTCTAATGAAAAACTGTTTTTT. It codes for CASSYSGQSNEKLFF.

V usage is TRBV2 and J usage is TRBJ2-3, with 7 bases identical to TRBD1. The junction had 5 bases not matched to a gene; V was cut back by 5 bases and J by 0 bases. Germline-derived CDR1 and CDR2 are SNHLY and FYNNEI. The CDR3 consists of 15 residues. The CDR3 region has the DNA TGTGCCAGCAGTCAACAGGGGTTCAGCACAGATACGCAGTATTTT. Protein: CASSQQGFSTDTQYF.